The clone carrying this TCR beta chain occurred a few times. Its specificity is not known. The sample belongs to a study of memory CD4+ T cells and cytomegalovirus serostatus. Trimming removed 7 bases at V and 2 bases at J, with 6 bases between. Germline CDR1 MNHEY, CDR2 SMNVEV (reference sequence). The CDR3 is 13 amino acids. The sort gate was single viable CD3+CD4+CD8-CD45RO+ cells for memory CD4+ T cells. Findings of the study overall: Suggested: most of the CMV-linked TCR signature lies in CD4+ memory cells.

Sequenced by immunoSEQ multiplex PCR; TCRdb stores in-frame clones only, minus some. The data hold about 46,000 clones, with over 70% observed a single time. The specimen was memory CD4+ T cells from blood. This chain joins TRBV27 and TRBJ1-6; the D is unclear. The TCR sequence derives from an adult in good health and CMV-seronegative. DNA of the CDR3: TGTGCCAGCAAAGACACCTATAATTCACCCCTCCACTTT. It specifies CASKDTYNSPLHF.